This TCR beta chain was sequenced during a study of identical twins. Study-wide findings and caveats: Findings came from cross-sectional statistics, without long-term follow-up of donors. Invariant MAIT and iNKT cells may have partly biased zero-insertion analyses. There was an excess of low generation probability in the out-of-frame alpha sequences that twins shared.

TCRdb re-called the 5' RACE reads with MiXCR, one entry per CDR3 protein. The sample includes about 220,000 distinct CDR3 sequences, under 10% of them seen just once. A remark on this clonotype: The antigen is not known.

The same specimen was also included in a second study, on yellow fever vaccine responses in identical twins.

This receptor was taken from a woman aged 18-29 years in good health. The sequencing input was memory (CD45RO+) T cells sorted from blood.

The CDR3 sequence: CSVSGNSGNTIYF. The DNA of the CDR3 is TGCAGCGTTTCGGGGAACTCTGGAAACACCATATATTTT. V and J are TRBV29-1 and TRBJ1-3, with D hard to call. The CDR3 has 13 amino acids. Looked up from germline, CDR1 is SQVTM and CDR2 is ANQGSEA. Trimming removed 5 bases at V and 0 bases at J, with 8 bases between.